This TCR beta chain was captured by sequencing in a study of blood T cell repertoires in COVID-19. Across the study: The samples span acute and convalescent COVID-19 from the United States, Italy and Spain.

V lost 2 bases to trimming and J lost 8 bases, with 10 bases between them. The germline gives CDR1 MGHDK, CDR2 SYGVNS. The CDR3 totals 13 residues. This table comes from immunoSEQ multiplex PCR, and its TCRdb copy is limited to in-frame clones, with some not included. The table lists 380,000 or so clones, over 75% of them singletons. Participants were aged about 18 to 90 years, lived in roughly 23 US areas, and enrolled virtually. This sequence originates from a woman aged 40-49 years with acute COVID-19. Sequenced sample: PBMCs or T cells enriched from blood (not recorded which). The genes are TRBV25-1 and TRBJ2-1, with D hard to call. Here the CDR3 reads CASSELESYEQFF. In DNA form, the CDR3 reads TGTGCCAGCAGTGAACTAGAAAGCTATGAGCAGTTCTTC.